This T cell receptor (beta chain) emerged from a study of shared clonotypes between healthy human individuals. Findings and limits, study-wide: Compared with memory subsets, naive subsets generally had larger estimated richness. In this cohort, only blood was sampled, and tissue repertoires likely differ.

Comment on this clone: The antigen is undetermined.

Naive CD45RA+ and memory CD45RA-negative subsets were split from CD4+ cells. TCRdb's table, derived via immunoSEQ multiplex PCR, lists solely in-frame clones and lacks some. The sample shows approximately 500,000 clones, 90% to 97% of them seen only once. Material: naive CD4+ T cells sorted from blood. Sample subset: CD45RA+ positively selected. The TCR sequence derives from a woman under 40 in good health.

The DNA for the CDR3 is TGCGCCAGCAGCCAAGGACTAGCGGGAAACTACGAGCAGTACTTC. Amino acid sequence: CASSQGLAGNYEQYF. The chain joins TRBV4-1 to TRBJ2-7, with 11 bases that match TRBD2. Trimming at V came to 1 base and at J to 3 bases, leaving 2 bases not matched to a gene. This CDR3 is 15 amino acids long. The germline V gene has CDR1 MGHRA and CDR2 YSYEKL.